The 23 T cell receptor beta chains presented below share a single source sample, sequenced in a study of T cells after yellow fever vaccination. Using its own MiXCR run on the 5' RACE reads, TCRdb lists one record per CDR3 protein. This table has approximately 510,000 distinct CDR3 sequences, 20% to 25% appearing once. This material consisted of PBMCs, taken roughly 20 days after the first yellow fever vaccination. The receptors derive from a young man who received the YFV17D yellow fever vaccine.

The CDR3 region has the DNA TGTGCCAGCAGCGTAGGGCCGGGAAGCTCTGGAAACACCATATATTTT. This sequence encodes CASSVGPGSSGNTIYF. The chain employs TRBV9 and TRBJ1-3; no definite D call. The CDR3 covers 16 residues. Trimming removed 0 bases at V and 0 bases at J, with 10 bases between. Germline CDR1 is SGDLS and CDR2 is YYNGEE.

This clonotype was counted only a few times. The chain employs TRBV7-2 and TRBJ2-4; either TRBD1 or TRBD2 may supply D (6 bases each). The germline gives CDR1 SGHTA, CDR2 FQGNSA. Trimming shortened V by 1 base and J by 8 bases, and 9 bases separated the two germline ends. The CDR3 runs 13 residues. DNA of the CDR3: TGTGCCAGCAGCTTAGTAGGGGGGTACATTCAGTACTTC. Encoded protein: CASSLVGGYIQYF. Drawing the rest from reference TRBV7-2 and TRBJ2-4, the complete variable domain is GAGVSQSPSNKVTEKGKDVELRCDPISGHTALYWYRQSLGQGLEFLIYFQGNSAPDKSGLPSDRFSAERTGGSVSTLTIQRTQQEDSAVYLCASSLVGGYIQYFGAGTRLSVL.

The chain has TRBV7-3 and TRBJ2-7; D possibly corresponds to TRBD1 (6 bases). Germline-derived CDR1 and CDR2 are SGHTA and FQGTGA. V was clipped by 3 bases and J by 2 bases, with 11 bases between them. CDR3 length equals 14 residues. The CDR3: CASSLSQGPYEQYF. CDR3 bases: TGTGCCAGCAGCTTGTCACAGGGCCCCTACGAGCAGTACTTC.

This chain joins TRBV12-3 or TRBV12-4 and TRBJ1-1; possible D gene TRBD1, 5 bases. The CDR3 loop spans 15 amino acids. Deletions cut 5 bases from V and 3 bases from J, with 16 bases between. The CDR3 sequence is CASSPPGREHTEAFF. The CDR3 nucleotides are TGTGCCAGCAGTCCCCCGGGCAGGGAGCACACTGAAGCTTTCTTT.

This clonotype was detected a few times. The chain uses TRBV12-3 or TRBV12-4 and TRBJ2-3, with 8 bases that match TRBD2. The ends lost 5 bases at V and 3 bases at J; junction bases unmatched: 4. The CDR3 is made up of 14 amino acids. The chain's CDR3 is CASSLSGETDTQYF. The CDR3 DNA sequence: TGTGCCAGCAGTCTTAGCGGGGAAACAGATACGCAGTATTTT.

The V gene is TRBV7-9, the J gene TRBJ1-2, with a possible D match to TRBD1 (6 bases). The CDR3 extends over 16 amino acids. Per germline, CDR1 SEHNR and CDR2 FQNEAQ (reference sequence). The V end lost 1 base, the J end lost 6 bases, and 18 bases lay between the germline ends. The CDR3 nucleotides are TGTGCCAGCAGCTTAGTCCCCGCGGGACATAAGGATGGCTACACCTTC. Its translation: CASSLVPAGHKDGYTF.

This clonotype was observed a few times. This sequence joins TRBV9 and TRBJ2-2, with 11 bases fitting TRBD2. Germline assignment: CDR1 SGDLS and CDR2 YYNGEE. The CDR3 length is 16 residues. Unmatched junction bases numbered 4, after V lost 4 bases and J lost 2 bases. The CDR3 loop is CASSFTSGGNTGELFF. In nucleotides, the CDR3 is TGTGCCAGCAGCTTTACTAGCGGGGGCAACACCGGGGAGCTGTTTTTT.

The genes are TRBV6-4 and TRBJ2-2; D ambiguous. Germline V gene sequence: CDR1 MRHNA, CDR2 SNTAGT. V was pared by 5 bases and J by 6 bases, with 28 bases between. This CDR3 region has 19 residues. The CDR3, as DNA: TGTGCCAGCAGTCCCTCTAGTCCTTCTGACTGGATTTTTGCCGGGGAGCTGTTTTTT. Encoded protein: CASSPSSPSDWIFAGELFF.

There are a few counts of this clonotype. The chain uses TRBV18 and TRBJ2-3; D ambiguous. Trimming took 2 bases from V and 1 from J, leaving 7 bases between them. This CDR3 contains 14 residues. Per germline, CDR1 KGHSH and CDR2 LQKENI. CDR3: CASSPMTRTDTQYF. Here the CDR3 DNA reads TGTGCCAGCTCACCAATGACACGCACAGATACGCAGTATTTT.

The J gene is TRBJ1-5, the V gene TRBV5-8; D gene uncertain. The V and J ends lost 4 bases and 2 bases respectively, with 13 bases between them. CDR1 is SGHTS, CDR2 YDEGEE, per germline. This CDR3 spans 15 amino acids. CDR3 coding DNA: TGTGCCAGCAGCCCGCTTTTAGCTCGCAATCAGCCCCAGCATTTT. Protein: CASSPLLARNQPQHF.

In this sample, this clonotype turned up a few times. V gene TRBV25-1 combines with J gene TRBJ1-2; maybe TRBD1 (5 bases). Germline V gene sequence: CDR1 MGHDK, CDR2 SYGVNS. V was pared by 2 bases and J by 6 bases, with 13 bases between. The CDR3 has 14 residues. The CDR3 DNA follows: TGTGCCAGCAGTGAACGATGGGGGGGGAATGGCTACACCTTC. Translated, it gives CASSERWGGNGYTF.

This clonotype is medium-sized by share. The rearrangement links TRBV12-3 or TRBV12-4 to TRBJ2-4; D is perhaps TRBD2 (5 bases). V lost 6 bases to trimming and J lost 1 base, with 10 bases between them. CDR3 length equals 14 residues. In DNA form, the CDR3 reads TGTGCCAGCAGCTTAAGAGGGGCCAAAAACATTCAGTACTTC. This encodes CASSLRGAKNIQYF.

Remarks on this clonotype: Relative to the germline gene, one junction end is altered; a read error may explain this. CDR3 loop: CASSLPPRTDTPYF. The CDR3 coding sequence is TGTGCCAGCAGTCTACCTCCCCGCACAGATACGCCGTATTTT. The J gene is TRBJ2-3, the V gene TRBV28; D is undetermined. The germline gives CDR1 MDHEN, CDR2 SYDVKM. The CDR3 is 14 amino acids.

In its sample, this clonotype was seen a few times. CDR3 region: CATSQGRDRHRLDTQYF. DNA for the CDR3: TGTGCCACCAGCCAAGGCCGGGACCGGCATAGGTTAGATACGCAGTATTTT. This rearrangement joins TRBV15 to TRBJ2-3, with D perhaps matching TRBD1 or TRBD2 (5 bases each). The germline CDR1 and CDR2 sequences are LNHNV and YYDKDF (reference sequence). Between the trimmed V and J ends, which lost 5 bases and 5 bases, there was a span of 23 bases. The CDR3 covers 17 residues.

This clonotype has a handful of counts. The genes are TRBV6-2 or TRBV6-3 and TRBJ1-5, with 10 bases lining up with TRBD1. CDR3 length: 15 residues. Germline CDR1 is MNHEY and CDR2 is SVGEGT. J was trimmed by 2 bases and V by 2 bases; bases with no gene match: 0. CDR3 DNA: TGTGCCAGCAGTTACGGGACAGGGGGCAATCAGCCCCAGCATTTT. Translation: CASSYGTGGNQPQHF.

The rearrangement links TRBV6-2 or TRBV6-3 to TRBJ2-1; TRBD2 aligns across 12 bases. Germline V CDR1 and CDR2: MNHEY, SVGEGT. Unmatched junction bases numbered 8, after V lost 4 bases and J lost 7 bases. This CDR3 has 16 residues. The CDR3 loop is CASSSPLAGGLNEQFF. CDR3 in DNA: TGTGCCAGCAGTTCCCCACTAGCGGGGGGATTAAATGAGCAGTTCTTC.

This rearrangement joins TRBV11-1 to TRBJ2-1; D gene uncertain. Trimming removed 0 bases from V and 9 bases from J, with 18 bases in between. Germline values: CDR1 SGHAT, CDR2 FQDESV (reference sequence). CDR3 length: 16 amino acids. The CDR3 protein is CASSLAVSRLSGEQFF. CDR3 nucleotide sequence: TGTGCCAGCAGCTTAGCAGTTAGCCGGTTGAGTGGTGAGCAGTTCTTC. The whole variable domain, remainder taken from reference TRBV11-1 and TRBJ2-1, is EAEVAQSPRYKITEKSQAVAFWCDPISGHATLYWYRQILGQGPELLVQFQDESVVDDSQLPKDRFSAERLKGVDSTLKIQPAELGDSAMYLCASSLAVSRLSGEQFFGPGTRLTVL.

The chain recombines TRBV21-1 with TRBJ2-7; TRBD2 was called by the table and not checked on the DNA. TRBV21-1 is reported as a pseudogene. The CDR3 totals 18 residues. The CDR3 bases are TGTGCCAGCAGCAATCGGAGGCCTCCCAGGGTGTTTGCTAACGAGCAGTACGTC. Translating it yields CASSNRRPPRVFANEQYV.

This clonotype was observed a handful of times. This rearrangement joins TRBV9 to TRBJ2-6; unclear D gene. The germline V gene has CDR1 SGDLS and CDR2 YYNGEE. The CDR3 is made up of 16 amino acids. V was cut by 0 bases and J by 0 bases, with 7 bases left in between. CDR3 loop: CASSVDDLSGANVLTF. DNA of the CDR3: TGTGCCAGCAGCGTAGACGACCTCTCTGGGGCCAACGTCCTGACTTTC.

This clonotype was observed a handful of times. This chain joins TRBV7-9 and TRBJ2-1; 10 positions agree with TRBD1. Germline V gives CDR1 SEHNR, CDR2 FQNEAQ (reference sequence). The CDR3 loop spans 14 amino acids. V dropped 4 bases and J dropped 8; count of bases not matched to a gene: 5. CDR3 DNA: TGTGCCAGCAGCTCGGGACAGGGGTTCCATGAGCAGTTCTTC. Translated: CASSSGQGFHEQFF.

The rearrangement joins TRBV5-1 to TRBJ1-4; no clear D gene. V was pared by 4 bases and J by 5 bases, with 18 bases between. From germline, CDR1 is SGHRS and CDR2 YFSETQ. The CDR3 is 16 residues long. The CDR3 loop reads CASSPGPTAGNEKLFF. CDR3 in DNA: TGCGCCAGCAGCCCCGGGCCCACAGCGGGAAATGAAAAACTGTTTTTT.

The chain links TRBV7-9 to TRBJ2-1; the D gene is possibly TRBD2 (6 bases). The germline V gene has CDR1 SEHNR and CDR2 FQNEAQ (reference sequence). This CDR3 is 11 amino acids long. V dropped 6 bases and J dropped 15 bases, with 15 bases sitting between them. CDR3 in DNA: TGTGCCAGCAGTATCCGGGACTTGCCGTTCTTC. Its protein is CASSIRDLPFF.

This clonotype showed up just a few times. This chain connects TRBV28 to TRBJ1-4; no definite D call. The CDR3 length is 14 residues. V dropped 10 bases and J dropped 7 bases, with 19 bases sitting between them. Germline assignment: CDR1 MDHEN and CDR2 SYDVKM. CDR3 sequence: CATLPAGALEKLFF. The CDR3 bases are TGTGCCACCCTACCCGCAGGCGCCCTTGAAAAACTGTTTTTT.